This record looks at one T cell receptor (beta chain) sequence and its context. The sample originates from a study of blood T cell repertoires in COVID-19. Overall study context: COVID-19 samples, acute and convalescent, were from the United States, Italy and Spain. PBMCs, B-cell-depleted T cells, or T cells provided the cDNA or gDNA that made up the material.

Methods used by the authors: Amplification with reference gene primers provided the estimates of nucleated cell counts. Sequencing was performed with immunoSEQ multiplex PCR; in TCRdb, only in-frame clones are kept and a portion is missing. From that table come the V and J calls and clone size; the DNA was used to work out D and trimming. The table shows 90,000 to 140,000 clones, with over 75% occurring only once. This TCR derives from a man aged 45 to 65 with acute or convalescent COVID-19. The sequenced sample consisted of peripheral blood.

The CDR3 DNA follows: TGTGCCAGCAGTTTGGACGAAGGACAGGATGGCTACACCTTC. This encodes CASSLDEGQDGYTF. V gene TRBV27 combines with J gene TRBJ1-2; 7 bases fit TRBD1. Germline V gives CDR1 MNHEY, CDR2 SMNVEV (reference sequence). The CDR3 consists of 14 residues. V shed 3 bases and J 6 bases; nucleotides not matched to a gene: 7.